These T cell receptor beta chains were read from a single sample in a study of OX40 agonist ivuxolimab in advanced cancers. The method was immunoSEQ multiplex PCR; TCRdb's version includes in-frame clones alone and lacks a portion of them. Of 55,000 to 85,000 clones listed, approximately 86% are singletons. This sample comprised CD4+ or CD8+ T cells sorted from blood, obtained in a trial of the OX40 agonist ivuxolimab. The receptor set was obtained from an adult with an advanced solid tumor such as melanoma, head and neck, liver or kidney cancer. CDR3s include the opening cysteine and the closing phenylalanine or tryptophan. The D gene is left open where the match is weak. Part of the rows lack a size; the others show once, few, many or a class for expanded clones.

TRBJ1-4,-,TRBV9,once,CASSVGSLQANEKLFF,TGTGCCAGCAGCGTGGGGTCACTCCAGGCTAATGAAAAACTGTTTTTT
TRBJ1-3,-,TRBV6-1,-,CASSGLFSGNTIYF,TGTGCCAGCAGTGGCTTGTTCTCTGGAAACACCATATATTTT
TRBJ2-7,-,TRBV20-1,-,CSLGEGGEQYF,TGCAGCCTGGGGGAAGGAGGCGAGCAGTACTTC
TRBJ2-1,-,TRBV2,once,CASSAPRGNNEQFF,TGTGCCAGCAGTGCTCCCCGGGGAAACAATGAGCAGTTCTTC
TRBJ1-3,-,TRBV9,-,CASSSGISGNTIYF,TGTGCCAGCAGCAGCGGGATCTCTGGAAACACCATATATTTT
TRBJ1-5,TRBD1,TRBV10-1,-,CASRDSPGTGLNQPQHF,TGCGCCAGCAGAGACTCACCCGGGACAGGTCTCAATCAGCCCCAGCATTTT
TRBJ1-1,-,TRBV11-2,-,CASSLVQAEAFF,TGTGCCAGCAGCTTAGTTCAGGCCGAAGCTTTCTTT
TRBJ1-1,-,TRBV4-3,-,CASSQDPAGLMNTEAFF,TGCGCCAGCAGCCAAGACCCCGCAGGGCTCATGAACACTGAAGCTTTCTTT
TRBJ2-3,TRBD2,TRBV27,-,CASSYSLAGGVDTQYF,TGTGCCAGCAGTTACTCCTTAGCGGGAGGAGTAGATACGCAGTATTTT
TRBJ2-7,TRBD2,TRBV6-5,-,CASSYEGVAGGYEQYF,TGTGCCAGCAGTTACGAGGGGGTAGCGGGGGGATACGAGCAGTACTTC
TRBJ1-5,-,TRBV21-1,-,CAIQENKTWNQPQHF,TGTGCCATCCAGGAAAACAAGACCTGGAATCAGCCCCAGCATTTT
TRBJ1-2,-,TRBV5-4,-,CASSLGQGHYGYTF,TGTGCCAGCAGCTTGGGTCAGGGCCACTATGGCTACACCTTC
TRBJ2-7,-,TRBV5-6,once,CASSLVGFDGRTLF,TGTGCCAGCAGCTTAGTGGGGTTCGATGGGCGGACCCTCTTC
TRBJ2-7,-,TRBV15,-,CATSRASTGDYEQYF,TGTGCCACCAGCAGAGCGTCGACGGGGGACTACGAGCAGTACTTC
TRBJ1-6,-,TRBV10-1,few,CASKFGPSPLHF,TGCGCCAGCAAGTTTGGGCCTTCACCCCTCCACTTT
TRBJ1-3,-,TRBV28,-,CASSFLDGTSGNTIYF,TGTGCCAGCAGTTTCCTTGACGGGACCTCTGGAAACACCATATATTTT
TRBJ2-7,-,TRBV18,few,CASSQEGYQAYEQYF,TGTGCCAGCTCACAGGAGGGTTATCAAGCCTACGAGCAGTACTTC
TRBJ1-6,-,TRBV7-9,few,CASSEQVSPLHF,TGTGCCAGCAGCGAACAAGTTTCACCCCTCCACTTT